The entry below gives a single T cell receptor beta chain sequence along with its context. This specimen belongs to a study of blood T cells in healthy people across ages. Germline V gene lookup returns CDR1 ENHRY and CDR2 SYGVKD. Trimming left V 4 bases short and J 2 bases short, with 8 bases between. The CDR3 has 13 residues. Sample-barcoded 5' priming and a J-beta primer mix drove a second PCR of 7 to 11 cycles. A single record per CDR3 protein comes from TCRdb applying MiXCR to the 5' RACE reads. This sample has 1,500,000 or so distinct CDR3 sequences; roughly 43% occur once, and the top ten carry over 3.5%.

The rearrangement joins TRBV10-3 to TRBJ1-2, with unresolved D. The sequencing sample was made of blood. The source is a woman between 18 and 29 years old in good health. The CDR3 loop is CAISVDRNYGYTF. The CDR3 DNA is TGTGCCATCAGTGTGGACCGAAACTATGGCTACACCTTC.